Each of the 14 T cell receptor beta chains below was sequenced from the same sample in a study of shared clonotypes between healthy human individuals. Sequencing used immunoSEQ multiplex PCR; TCRdb keeps in-frame clones, though not all of them. The table includes more than 550,000 clones, 90% detected once. Sequencing input: memory CD8+ T cells from PBMCs. Subset: CD45RO+ cells pooled with CCR7-negative TemRA cells. The receptors come from a man aged 18 to 29 in good health. Some clones in this sample may be carry-over from other donors' samples.

The chain has TRBV28 and TRBJ2-1; D remains ambiguous. The V and J ends lost 2 bases and 3 bases respectively, with 8 bases between them. The CDR3 is 14 amino acids. Germline V gene sequence: CDR1 MDHEN, CDR2 SYDVKM. CDR3 region: CASSLGLRYNEQFF. In DNA form, the CDR3 reads TGTGCCAGCAGTTTAGGGCTCCGCTACAATGAGCAGTTCTTC.

The chain recombines TRBV11-2 with TRBJ2-1; no definite D call. CDR1 and CDR2 (germline): SGHAT, FQNNGV. The CDR3 covers 15 residues. Trimming stripped 4 bases from V and 0 bases from J, with 10 bases between. CDR3 region: CASSSDRISYNEQFF. CDR3 nucleotide sequence: TGTGCCAGCAGCTCTGATAGAATCTCCTACAATGAGCAGTTCTTC.

The rearrangement uses TRBV5-8 and TRBJ2-1; 10 bases line up with TRBD2. This CDR3 is 18 amino acids long. The V gene's germline CDR1 is SGHTS and CDR2 YDEGEE. The V gene end was trimmed by 2 bases and the J gene end by 2 bases; junction bases not matched to a gene: 10. The chain's CDR3 is CASSLLLAGVWAYNEQFF. The CDR3 DNA reads as TGTGCCAGCAGCTTATTGCTAGCGGGAGTTTGGGCCTACAATGAGCAGTTCTTC.

This chain connects TRBV9 to TRBJ2-3, with D tentatively TRBD1 (6 bases). The CDR3 covers 14 residues. The V end was cut by 0 bases, the J end by 6 bases, with 11 bases between. CDR1 SGDLS and CDR2 YYNGEE come from the germline V gene. The CDR3 sequence is CASSVVDRGDTQYF. The CDR3 DNA is TGTGCCAGCAGCGTAGTGGATAGGGGGGATACGCAGTATTTT.

This rearrangement joins TRBV2 to TRBJ1-4; the D gene is possibly TRBD1 (5 bases). CDR3 length: 15 residues. Per germline, CDR1 SNHLY and CDR2 FYNNEI. Between the trimmed V and J ends, which lost 6 bases and 0 bases, there was a span of 11 bases. The CDR3 DNA sequence: TGTGCCAGCAGGGAGGGAGGGGCAACTAATGAAAAACTGTTTTTT. This translates into CASREGGATNEKLFF.

V gene TRBV4-1 combines with J gene TRBJ2-4; 15 nucleotides line up with TRBD2. The trim removed 1 base at V and 6 bases at J, leaving 4 bases unmatched. The CDR3 loop spans 17 amino acids. CDR1 and CDR2 (germline): MGHRA, YSYEKL. In DNA, the CDR3 is TGCGCCAGCAGCCAAGTTCGGACTAGCGGGAGGGGAAACATTCAGTACTTC. Its protein is CASSQVRTSGRGNIQYF.

The V gene is TRBV27, the J gene TRBJ2-1; a possible D gene is TRBD2 (5 bases). V was shortened by 4 bases and J by 7 bases, with 17 bases between the two germline ends. This CDR3 region has 15 residues. Germline V gives CDR1 MNHEY, CDR2 SMNVEV (reference sequence). CDR3 sequence (DNA): TGTGCCAGCAGTTACGGGGTAAGGGTTCAGAATGAGCAGTTCTTC. It specifies CASSYGVRVQNEQFF.

The chain employs TRBV9 and TRBJ2-7, with D perhaps matching TRBD2 (5 bases). The CDR3 has 14 amino acids. V was pared by 1 base and J by 3 bases, with 11 bases between. CDR1 is SGDLS, CDR2 YYNGEE, per germline. DNA of the CDR3: TGTGCCAGCAGCGTAAGCGGAACCTTCTACGAGCAGTACTTC. As protein: CASSVSGTFYEQYF.

J is TRBJ1-2 and V is TRBV7-9; 7 bases agree with TRBD1. The CDR3 totals 14 residues. Germline CDR1 SEHNR, CDR2 FQNEAQ (reference sequence). J gave up 2 bases and V 5 bases, and 5 bases lay outside the gene matches. This CDR3 reads CASSPGQRNYGYTF. In DNA form, the CDR3 reads TGTGCCAGCAGCCCGGGACAGCGCAACTATGGCTACACCTTC.

The genes are TRBV27 and TRBJ2-1; 8 nucleotides line up with TRBD1. Germline CDR1 is MNHEY and CDR2 is SMNVEV (reference sequence). J was trimmed by 7 bases and V by 3 bases; bases with no gene match: 8. This CDR3 region has 15 residues. The CDR3 loop is CASSFAGQAINEQFF. The CDR3 nucleotides are TGTGCCAGCAGTTTCGCGGGACAGGCGATAAATGAGCAGTTCTTC.

The gene calls are TRBV19 and TRBJ1-2; TRBD1 aligns across 8 bases. The CDR3 extends over 13 amino acids. Germline CDR1 is LNHDA and CDR2 is SQIVND (reference sequence). The ends lost 6 bases at V and 6 bases at J; junction bases unmatched: 6. The CDR3 protein is CASRDRGPDGYTF. Here the CDR3 DNA reads TGTGCCAGTAGAGACAGGGGTCCGGATGGCTACACCTTC.

DNA for the CDR3: TGTGCCAGCAGCCAGACCGGGTCCAAACAGCCCCAGCATTTT. It is translated as CASSQTGSKQPQHF. This chain joins TRBV13 and TRBJ1-5, with D unclear. Trimming removed 5 bases at V and 7 bases at J, with 15 bases between. The germline V gene encodes CDR1 PRHDT and CDR2 FYEKMQ (reference sequence). The CDR3 consists of 14 residues.

The table lists this clone with a few counts. The chain uses TRBV30 and TRBJ1-1; D not resolved. Germline V gives CDR1 GTSNPN, CDR2 SVGIG (reference sequence). CDR3 length: 12 residues. Trimming took 1 base from V and 0 from J, leaving 3 bases between them. The CDR3 DNA reads as TGTGCCTGGAGTGACCTGAACACTGAAGCTTTCTTT. Translating gives CAWSDLNTEAFF.

V and J are TRBV7-9 and TRBJ2-5, with 11 bases fitting TRBD1. Losses at the gene ends were 5 bases for V and 4 bases for J; bases not matched to a gene: 9. This CDR3 is built from 16 residues. Germline V gene sequence: CDR1 SEHNR, CDR2 FQNEAQ (reference sequence). For the CDR3, the DNA is TGTGCCAGCAGCGGCCCGGGACAGGGGGGACCAGAGACCCAGTACTTC. Its protein is CASSGPGQGGPETQYF.